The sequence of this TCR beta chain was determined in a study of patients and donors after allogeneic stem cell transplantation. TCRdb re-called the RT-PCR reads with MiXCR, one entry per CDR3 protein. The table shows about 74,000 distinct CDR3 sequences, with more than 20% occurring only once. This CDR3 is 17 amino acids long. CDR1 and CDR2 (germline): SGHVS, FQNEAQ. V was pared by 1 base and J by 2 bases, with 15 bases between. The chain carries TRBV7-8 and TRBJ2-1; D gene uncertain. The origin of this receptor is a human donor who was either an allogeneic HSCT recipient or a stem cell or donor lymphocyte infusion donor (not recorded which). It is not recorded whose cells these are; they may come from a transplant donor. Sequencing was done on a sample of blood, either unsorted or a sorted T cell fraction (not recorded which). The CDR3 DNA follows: TGTGCCAGCAGCTTAGATGGCCCCTGGGCCCCCTACAATGAGCAGTTCTTC. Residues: CASSLDGPWAPYNEQFF.